This T cell receptor (beta chain) was captured in a study of regulatory T cells in long-lasting Graves disease. CDR1 and CDR2 from the germline V gene are MGHDK and SYGVNS. After removal of 5 bases from V and 2 bases from J, the junction contained 9 bases not matched to a gene. This CDR3 is built from 16 residues. Described time point: newly diagnosed GD, antithyroid drugs for less than 3 months. From RNA extracted from PBMCs, the TCR library was made. HTBI primers from iRepertoire and Arm-PCR of CDR3 regions yielded the TCR beta libraries. MiXCR, applied by TCRdb to the multiplex PCR reads, yields one record per CDR3 protein. The data show approximately 560,000 distinct CDR3 sequences, roughly a sixth seen once. The table lists this clonotype with a count of one. A far larger clone is only one base removed, so a read error is likely. The data were also submitted as part of a second study, on T cells in Graves' hyperthyroidism and ophthalmopathy.

The source of this sequence is a man aged 18 to 35 with Graves disease. Sequences were derived from peripheral blood mononuclear cells (PBMCs), sampled at new diagnosis, from a patient treated with antithyroid drugs. J is TRBJ1-2 and V is TRBV25-1, with 9 bases matching TRBD1. This CDR3 reads CASSLDRGLLNYGYTF. DNA for the CDR3: TGTGCCAGCAGTCTGGACAGGGGCCTTTTAAACTATGGCTACACCTTC.